The rows below give T cell receptor beta chains drawn from one sample of a study of human T cells and chemical hapten exposure. TCRdb fed the RACE reads into MiXCR, producing one record per CDR3 protein. This sample has about 64,000 distinct CDR3 sequences, with 8% to 13% found just once. The starting material was whole blood, obtained in connection with sensitization to the hapten diphenylcyclopropenone (DPC). The receptor source for this set is a woman aged 25 to 39 with alopecia areata. Some clones in this sample may be carry-over from other donors' samples. Both conserved end residues are part of each CDR3. The order of the fields is CDR3 DNA, CDR3 protein, V gene, J gene, D gene, clone size. The D gene is left open where the match is weak. Clone sizes are given selectively: once, few, many, or a class where the clone is expanded.

DNA: TGTGCCAGCAGCACAAAGGCTTTTGGACAGGGGATTAATGAGCAGTTCTTC
CDR3: CASSTKAFGQGINEQFF
V: TRBV7-8
J: TRBJ2-1
D: TRBD1
size: .

DNA: TGTGCCAGCAGTTACTCGATGCTAGCGGGAGGGTATTCCCTCTACGAGCAGTACTTC
CDR3: CASSYSMLAGGYSLYEQYF
V: TRBV6-2/TRBV6-3
J: TRBJ2-7
D: TRBD2
size: once

DNA: TGTGCCAGCAGTTACATCTTCGGACAGGGAGAGGAAAAACTGTTTTTT
CDR3: CASSYIFGQGEEKLFF
V: TRBV6-6
J: TRBJ1-4
D: TRBD1
size: many

DNA: TGTGCCTGGACCTTATCCTCGACCCGTCTAGACTACAATGAGCAGTTCTTC
CDR3: CAWTLSSTRLDYNEQFF
V: TRBV30
J: TRBJ2-1
D: .
size: few

DNA: TGTGCCAGCTCACCGTTAGACAATAGTCATCAGCCCCAGCATTTT
CDR3: CASSPLDNSHQPQHF
V: TRBV18
J: TRBJ1-5
D: .
size: many

DNA: TGTGCCAGCAGCCCGACAGGGACCACTGAAGCTTTCTTT
CDR3: CASSPTGTTEAFF
V: TRBV6-2/TRBV6-3
J: TRBJ1-1
D: TRBD1
size: many

DNA: TGCAGTGCTAGGGTGGGGGTAGGGAGCGATCGGCCCCAGCATTTT
CDR3: CSARVGVGSDRPQHF
V: TRBV20-1
J: TRBJ1-5
D: .
size: many

DNA: TGTGCCAGCAGCTTAGCGAGACAGGGTCTCTTCTACGAGCAGTACTTC
CDR3: CASSLARQGLFYEQYF
V: TRBV7-8
J: TRBJ2-7
D: TRBD1
size: .

DNA: TGTGCCAGCAGCCTGGACCCCCGATCTGGCTACACCTTC
CDR3: CASSLDPRSGYTF
V: TRBV3-1
J: TRBJ1-2
D: .
size: .

DNA: TGTGCCAGCAGCCGGGATGTAGGCACTGAAGCTTTCTTT
CDR3: CASSRDVGTEAFF
V: TRBV9
J: TRBJ1-1
D: .
size: many

DNA: TGTGCCAGCTCACCAGTGACAGTGAACACTGAAGCTTTCTTT
CDR3: CASSPVTVNTEAFF
V: TRBV18
J: TRBJ1-1
D: .
size: many

DNA: TGTGCCAGCAGCGCAACAGGGGACGACGAAAAACTGTTTTTT
CDR3: CASSATGDDEKLFF
V: TRBV7-9
J: TRBJ1-4
D: TRBD1
size: many

DNA: TGTGCCATCAGTGAGGGTGCAAACTATGGCTACACCTTC
CDR3: CAISEGANYGYTF
V: TRBV10-3
J: TRBJ1-2
D: .
size: few

DNA: TGTGCCAGCAGTTTATTGCCAACCAACGTCCTGACTTTC
CDR3: CASSLLPTNVLTF
V: TRBV12-3/TRBV12-4
J: TRBJ2-6
D: .
size: few

DNA: TGTGCCACCAGTGATTTCGTAAGCGGCTCCTACAATGAGCAGTTCTTC
CDR3: CATSDFVSGSYNEQFF
V: TRBV24-1
J: TRBJ2-1
D: .
size: few

DNA: TGTGCCAGCTCACCTGAAAGCGGACGGGACCAGTACTTC
CDR3: CASSPESGRDQYF
V: TRBV18
J: TRBJ2-5
D: .
size: few

DNA: TGTGCCACCACCGTGACGGGGTCGAACACTGAAGCTTTCTTT
CDR3: CATTVTGSNTEAFF
V: TRBV2
J: TRBJ1-1
D: .
size: many

DNA: TGTGCCAGCAGCCGCCGGGACAACCAAGAGACCCAGTACTTC
CDR3: CASSRRDNQETQYF
V: TRBV7-6
J: TRBJ2-5
D: .
size: many

DNA: TGTGCCAGCAGTTGGGAGACGGCCTACACTGAAGCTTTCTTT
CDR3: CASSWETAYTEAFF
V: TRBV28
J: TRBJ1-1
D: .
size: .

DNA: TGTGCCAGCAGCCCTCACAGTGGGACTGAAGCTTTCTTT
CDR3: CASSPHSGTEAFF
V: TRBV9
J: TRBJ1-1
D: .
size: .

DNA: TGTGCCAGCAGCCCAGGGGGACGAACCTACGAGCAGTACTTC
CDR3: CASSPGGRTYEQYF
V: TRBV11-2
J: TRBJ2-7
D: TRBD1
size: few

DNA: TGTGCCAGCAGTTTGGTTTGGGGGACTGAAGCTTTCTTT
CDR3: CASSLVWGTEAFF
V: TRBV28
J: TRBJ1-1
D: .
size: .

DNA: TGTGCCAGCTCACCGAGTTGGGATGACTATGGCTACACCTTC
CDR3: CASSPSWDDYGYTF
V: TRBV18
J: TRBJ1-2
D: .
size: .

DNA: TGTGCCAGCTGTCCAGGGGGCGAGGGCAATCAGCCCCAGCATTTT
CDR3: CASCPGGEGNQPQHF
V: TRBV27
J: TRBJ1-5
D: TRBD1
size: .

DNA: TGTGCCAGCAGTTCCCGGGTCGTTCAAGAGACCCAGTACTTC
CDR3: CASSSRVVQETQYF
V: TRBV6-2/TRBV6-3
J: TRBJ2-5
D: .
size: many

DNA: TGTGCCAGCAGTAAAAGCGGGAGGGACGAGCAGTTCTTC
CDR3: CASSKSGRDEQFF
V: TRBV28
J: TRBJ2-1
D: TRBD2
size: .

DNA: TGTGCCAGTACCCTACAAGAAAATCAGCCCCAGCATTTT
CDR3: CASTLQENQPQHF
V: TRBV19
J: TRBJ1-5
D: .
size: .

DNA: TGTGCCAGCAGTTACCCGGGGGACCGGGGAAACACCATATATTTT
CDR3: CASSYPGDRGNTIYF
V: TRBV6-6
J: TRBJ1-3
D: .
size: .

DNA: TGTGCCAGCAGCGCGGGACTTTTCACAGATACGCAGTATTTT
CDR3: CASSAGLFTDTQYF
V: TRBV7-9
J: TRBJ2-3
D: .
size: many

DNA: TGTGCCAGCAGCGCAACGTGGGGGGGCGGAAGCTACGAGCAGTACTTC
CDR3: CASSATWGGGSYEQYF
V: TRBV7-2
J: TRBJ2-7
D: .
size: .

DNA: TGTGCCAGCAGCTTAGTGGAGACACAGCCCCAGCATTTT
CDR3: CASSLVETQPQHF
V: TRBV7-2
J: TRBJ1-5
D: .
size: few

DNA: TGTGCCAGCAGCAGTCACAGGGACACAAGATTGGAGACCCAGTACTTC
CDR3: CASSSHRDTRLETQYF
V: TRBV21-1
J: TRBJ2-5
D: .
size: few

DNA: TGTGCCAGCAGCCAGGACAGGGAATACGAGCAGTACTTC
CDR3: CASSQDREYEQYF
V: TRBV11-2
J: TRBJ2-7
D: TRBD1
size: .

DNA: TGTGCCAGCAGCGCAGACGGACCCTTGAACACTGAAGCTTTCTTT
CDR3: CASSADGPLNTEAFF
V: TRBV7-6
J: TRBJ1-1
D: .
size: many

DNA: TGTGCCAGCAGCTCAGACCAAGCTAATTCACCCCTCCACTTT
CDR3: CASSSDQANSPLHF
V: TRBV6-6
J: TRBJ1-6
D: .
size: .

DNA: TGTGCCAGCAGACCCCCTGCGAGAACCACAGATACGCAGTATTTT
CDR3: CASRPPARTTDTQYF
V: TRBV6-5
J: TRBJ2-3
D: .
size: few

DNA: TGTGCCAGCTCACCACAGACAGGGGAAAATCAGCCCCAGCATTTT
CDR3: CASSPQTGENQPQHF
V: TRBV18
J: TRBJ1-5
D: TRBD1
size: many

DNA: TGTGCCAGCAGTGTCGACTTCCAAGAGACCCAGTACTTC
CDR3: CASSVDFQETQYF
V: TRBV2
J: TRBJ2-5
D: .
size: few

DNA: TGTGCCAGCAGCTTGGGGACAGTTACTAACTATGGCTACACCTTC
CDR3: CASSLGTVTNYGYTF
V: TRBV5-4
J: TRBJ1-2
D: .
size: many

DNA: TGTGCCAGCAGCGTAGAGCCCTCCTACGAGCAGTACTTC
CDR3: CASSVEPSYEQYF
V: TRBV9
J: TRBJ2-7
D: .
size: many

DNA: TGCAGCGTCCACGCCAACAGGGTTGGCTACACCTTC
CDR3: CSVHANRVGYTF
V: TRBV29-1
J: TRBJ1-2
D: .
size: few

DNA: TGTGCCAGCTCACCAGAGCACAAAGGGCAAGAGACCCAGTACTTC
CDR3: CASSPEHKGQETQYF
V: TRBV18
J: TRBJ2-5
D: .
size: many

DNA: TGTGCCAGCAGCGGGACCACTATTAATTCACCCCTCCACTTT
CDR3: CASSGTTINSPLHF
V: TRBV7-2
J: TRBJ1-6
D: .
size: few

DNA: TGTGCCAGCAGCCAACCCGGGGCCTACCAAGAGACCCAGTACTTC
CDR3: CASSQPGAYQETQYF
V: TRBV7-2
J: TRBJ2-5
D: .
size: .

DNA: TGTGCCAGCAGCCCCACTAGCGGGAGGACCCAGTACTTC
CDR3: CASSPTSGRTQYF
V: TRBV6-2/TRBV6-3
J: TRBJ2-5
D: TRBD2
size: .